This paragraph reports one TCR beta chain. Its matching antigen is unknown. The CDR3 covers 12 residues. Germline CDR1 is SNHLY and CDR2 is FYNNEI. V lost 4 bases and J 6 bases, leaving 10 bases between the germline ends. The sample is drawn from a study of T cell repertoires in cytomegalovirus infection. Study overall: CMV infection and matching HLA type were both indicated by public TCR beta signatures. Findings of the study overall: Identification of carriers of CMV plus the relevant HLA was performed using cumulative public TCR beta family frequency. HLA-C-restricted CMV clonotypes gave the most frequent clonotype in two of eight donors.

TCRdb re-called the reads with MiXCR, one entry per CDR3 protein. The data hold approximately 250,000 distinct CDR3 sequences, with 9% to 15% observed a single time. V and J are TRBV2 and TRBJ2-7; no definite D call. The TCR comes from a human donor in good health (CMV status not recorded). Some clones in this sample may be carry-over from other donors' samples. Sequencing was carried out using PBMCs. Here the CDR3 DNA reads TGTGCCAGCAGTGTCGACTTCGGCGAGCAGTACTTC. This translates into CASSVDFGEQYF.